This T cell receptor beta chain was captured in a study of cytomegalovirus exposure and HLA in healthy donors. Regarding the study as a whole: Confirmation was obtained in vitro that a few CMV-associated chains are specific for CMV antigens.

A remark on this clone: Its cognate antigen is unknown.

TCRdb's table, derived via immunoSEQ multiplex PCR, lists solely in-frame clones and lacks some. This sample has about 160,000 clones, with around four fifths found just once. CDR3 length equals 15 residues. The V gene end was trimmed by 2 bases and the J gene end by 9 bases; junction bases not matched to a gene: 4. Germline CDR1 and CDR2: SGDLS and YYNGEE. This chain links TRBV9 with TRBJ2-1, with 14 bases that match TRBD2. This receptor was obtained from a man aged 25-45 years in good health and CMV-seropositive. The specimen sequenced was PBMCs. The CDR3 sequence is CASSVTSGGAREQFF. As DNA, the CDR3 is TGTGCCAGCAGCGTGACTAGCGGGGGGGCGCGTGAGCAGTTCTTC.